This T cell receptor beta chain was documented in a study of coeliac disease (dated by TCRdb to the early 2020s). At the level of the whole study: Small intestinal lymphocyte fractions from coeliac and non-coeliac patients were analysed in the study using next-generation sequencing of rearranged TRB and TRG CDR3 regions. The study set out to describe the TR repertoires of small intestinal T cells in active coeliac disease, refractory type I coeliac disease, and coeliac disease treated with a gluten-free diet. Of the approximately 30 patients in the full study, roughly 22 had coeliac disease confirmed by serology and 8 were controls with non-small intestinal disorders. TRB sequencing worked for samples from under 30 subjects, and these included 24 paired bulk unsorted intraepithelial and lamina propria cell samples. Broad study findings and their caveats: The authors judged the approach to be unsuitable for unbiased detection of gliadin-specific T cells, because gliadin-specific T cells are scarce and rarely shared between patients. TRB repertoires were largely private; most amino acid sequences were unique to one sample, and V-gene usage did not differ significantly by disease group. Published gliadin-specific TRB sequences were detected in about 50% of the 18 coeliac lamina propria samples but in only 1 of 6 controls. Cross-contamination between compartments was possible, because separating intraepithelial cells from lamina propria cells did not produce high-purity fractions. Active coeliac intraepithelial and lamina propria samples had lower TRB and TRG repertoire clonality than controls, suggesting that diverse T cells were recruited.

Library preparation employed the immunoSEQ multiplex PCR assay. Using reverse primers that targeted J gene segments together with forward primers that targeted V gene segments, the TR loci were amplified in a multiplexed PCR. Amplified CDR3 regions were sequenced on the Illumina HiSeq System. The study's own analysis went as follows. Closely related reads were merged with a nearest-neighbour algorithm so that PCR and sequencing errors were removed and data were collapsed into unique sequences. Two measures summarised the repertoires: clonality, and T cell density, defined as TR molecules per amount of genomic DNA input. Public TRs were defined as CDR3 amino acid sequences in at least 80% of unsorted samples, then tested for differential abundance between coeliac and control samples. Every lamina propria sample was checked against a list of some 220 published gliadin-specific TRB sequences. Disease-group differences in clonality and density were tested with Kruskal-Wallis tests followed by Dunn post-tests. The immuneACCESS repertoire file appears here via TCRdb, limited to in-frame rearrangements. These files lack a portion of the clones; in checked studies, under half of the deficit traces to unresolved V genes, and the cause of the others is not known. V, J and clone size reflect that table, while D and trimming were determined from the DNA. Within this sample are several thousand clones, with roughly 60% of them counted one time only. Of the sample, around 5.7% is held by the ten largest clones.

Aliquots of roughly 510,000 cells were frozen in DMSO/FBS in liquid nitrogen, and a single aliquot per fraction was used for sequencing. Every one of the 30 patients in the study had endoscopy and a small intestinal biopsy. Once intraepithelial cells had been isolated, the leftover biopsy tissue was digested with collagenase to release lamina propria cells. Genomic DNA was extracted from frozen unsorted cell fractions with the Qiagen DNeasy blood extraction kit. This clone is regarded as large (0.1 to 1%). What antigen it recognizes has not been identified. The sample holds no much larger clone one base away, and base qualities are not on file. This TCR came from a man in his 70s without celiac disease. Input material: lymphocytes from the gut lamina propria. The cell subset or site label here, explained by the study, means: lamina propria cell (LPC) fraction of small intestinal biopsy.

This receptor carries the CDR3 CASSKGWGQPQHF. The sequence in DNA is TGTGCCAGTAGTAAGGGGTGGGGTCAGCCCCAGCATTTT. The receptor chain draws on TRBV19 and TRBJ1-5; the best D guess is TRBD1, with 5 bases matching. Per the germline V gene (reference sequence), LNHDA is the CDR1 and SQIVND is the CDR2. CDR3 length: 13 amino acids, cysteine to phenylalanine. Left in the record is the CDR3 DNA by itself, 39 bases read in frame from the first base. Between the V and J ends, shortened by 4 bases and 6 bases respectively, the junction contains 10 bases.